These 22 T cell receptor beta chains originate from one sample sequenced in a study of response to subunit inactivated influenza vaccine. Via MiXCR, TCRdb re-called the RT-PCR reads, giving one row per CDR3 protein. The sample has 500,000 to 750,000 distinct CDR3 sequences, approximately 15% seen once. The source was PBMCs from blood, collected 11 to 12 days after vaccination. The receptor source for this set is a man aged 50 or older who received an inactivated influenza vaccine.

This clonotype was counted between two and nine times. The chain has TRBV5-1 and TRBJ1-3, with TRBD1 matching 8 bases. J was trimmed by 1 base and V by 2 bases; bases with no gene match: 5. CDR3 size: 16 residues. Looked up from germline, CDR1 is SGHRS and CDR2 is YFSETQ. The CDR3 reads CASSFGQGVSGNTIYF. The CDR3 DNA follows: TGCGCCAGCAGCTTCGGACAGGGTGTATCTGGAAACACCATATATTTT.

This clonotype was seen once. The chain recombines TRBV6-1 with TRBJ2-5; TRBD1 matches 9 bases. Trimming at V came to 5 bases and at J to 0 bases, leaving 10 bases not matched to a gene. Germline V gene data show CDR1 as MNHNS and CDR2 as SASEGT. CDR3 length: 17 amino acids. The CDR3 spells CASSIGQGRRYQETQYF. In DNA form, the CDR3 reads TGTGCCAGCAGTATCGGACAGGGGCGACGGTACCAAGAGACCCAGTACTTC.

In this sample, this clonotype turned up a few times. For the CDR3, the DNA is TGCGCCAGCAGCCACAGGGAAGGATACGAGCAGTACTTC. Protein product: CASSHREGYEQYF. The chain joins TRBV4-1 to TRBJ2-7; a possible D gene is TRBD1 (5 bases). The CDR3 has 13 amino acids. CDR1 and CDR2 from the germline V gene are MGHRA and YSYEKL. V lost 3 bases, J lost 4 bases, and 10 bases lay in between.

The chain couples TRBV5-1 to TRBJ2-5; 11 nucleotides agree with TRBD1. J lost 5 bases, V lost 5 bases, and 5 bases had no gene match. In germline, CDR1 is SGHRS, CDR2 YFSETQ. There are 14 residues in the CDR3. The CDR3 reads CASRWTGGRETQYF. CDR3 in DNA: TGCGCCAGCAGATGGACAGGGGGCCGTGAGACCCAGTACTTC.

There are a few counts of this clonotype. The DNA of the CDR3 is TGTGCCAGCAGTTACAGGCACAGGGGAAATTTTTTTGCAGAAGAGACCCAGTACTTC. As protein: CASSYRHRGNFFAEETQYF. The chain uses TRBV6-2 or TRBV6-3 and TRBJ2-5; 7 bases are shared with TRBD1. CDR1 and CDR2 from the germline V gene are MNHEY and SVGEGT. V dropped 2 bases and J dropped 3; count of bases not matched to a gene: 18. The CDR3 sequence is 19 residues long.

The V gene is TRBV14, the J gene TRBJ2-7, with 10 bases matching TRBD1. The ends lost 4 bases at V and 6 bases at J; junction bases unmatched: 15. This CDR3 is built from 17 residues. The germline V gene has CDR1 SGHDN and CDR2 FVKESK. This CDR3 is CASSPERGTGAHIEQYF. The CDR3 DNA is TGTGCCAGCAGCCCCGAAAGAGGGACAGGGGCCCATATCGAGCAGTACTTC.

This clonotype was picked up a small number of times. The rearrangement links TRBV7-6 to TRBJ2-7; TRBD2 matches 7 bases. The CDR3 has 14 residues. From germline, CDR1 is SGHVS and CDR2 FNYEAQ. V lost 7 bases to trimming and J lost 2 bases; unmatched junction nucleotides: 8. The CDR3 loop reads CASTLWEGTYEQYF. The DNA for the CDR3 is TGTGCCAGCACCCTCTGGGAGGGTACCTACGAGCAGTACTTC.

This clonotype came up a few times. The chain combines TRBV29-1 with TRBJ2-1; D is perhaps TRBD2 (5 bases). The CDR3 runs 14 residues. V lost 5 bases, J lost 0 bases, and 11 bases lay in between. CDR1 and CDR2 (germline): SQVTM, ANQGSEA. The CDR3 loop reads CSVSLANSYNEQFF. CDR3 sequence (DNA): TGCAGCGTTAGCCTAGCAAACTCCTACAATGAGCAGTTCTTC.

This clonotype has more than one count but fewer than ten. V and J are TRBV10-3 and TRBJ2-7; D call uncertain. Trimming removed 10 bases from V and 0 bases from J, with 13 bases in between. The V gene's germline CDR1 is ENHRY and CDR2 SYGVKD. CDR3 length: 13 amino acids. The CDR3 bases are TGTGCCACCCGGTCCGATCACTCCTACGAGCAGTACTTC. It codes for CATRSDHSYEQYF.

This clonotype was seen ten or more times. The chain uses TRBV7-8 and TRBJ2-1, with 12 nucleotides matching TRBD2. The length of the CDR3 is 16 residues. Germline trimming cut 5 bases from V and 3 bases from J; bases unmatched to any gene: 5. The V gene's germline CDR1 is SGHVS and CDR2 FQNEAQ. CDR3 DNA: TGTGCCAGCAGCCGACTAGCGGGAGTCGTCTACAATGAGCAGTTCTTC. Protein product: CASSRLAGVVYNEQFF.

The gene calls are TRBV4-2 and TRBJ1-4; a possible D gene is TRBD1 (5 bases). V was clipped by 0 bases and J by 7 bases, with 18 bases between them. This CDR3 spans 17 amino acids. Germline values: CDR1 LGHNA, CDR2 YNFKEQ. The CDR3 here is CASSQDLRGTLIEKLFF. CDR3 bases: TGTGCCAGCAGCCAAGATCTCCGGGGGACCTTGATTGAAAAACTGTTTTTT.

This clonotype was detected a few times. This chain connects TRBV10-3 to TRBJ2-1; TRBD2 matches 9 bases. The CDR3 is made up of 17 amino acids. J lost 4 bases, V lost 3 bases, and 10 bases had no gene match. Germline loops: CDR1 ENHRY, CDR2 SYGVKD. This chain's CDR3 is CAISDNLAGRGYNEQFF. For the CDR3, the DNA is TGTGCCATCAGTGATAATCTAGCGGGGAGGGGGTACAATGAGCAGTTCTTC.

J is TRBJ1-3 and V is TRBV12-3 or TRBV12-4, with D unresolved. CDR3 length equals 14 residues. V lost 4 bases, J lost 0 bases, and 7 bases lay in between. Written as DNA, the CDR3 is TGTGCCAGCAGTTCGATGATCTCTGGAAACACCATATATTTT. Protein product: CASSSMISGNTIYF.

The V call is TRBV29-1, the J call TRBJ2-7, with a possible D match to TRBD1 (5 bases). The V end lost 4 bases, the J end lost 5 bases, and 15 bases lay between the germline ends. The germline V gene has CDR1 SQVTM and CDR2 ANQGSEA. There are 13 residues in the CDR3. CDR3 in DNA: TGCAGCGTTGGTCAGGGAATGGAAAACGAGCAGTACTTC. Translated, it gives CSVGQGMENEQYF.

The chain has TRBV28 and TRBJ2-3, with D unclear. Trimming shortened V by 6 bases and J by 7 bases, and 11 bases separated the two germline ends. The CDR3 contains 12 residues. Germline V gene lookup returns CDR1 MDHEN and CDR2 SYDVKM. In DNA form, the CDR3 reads TGTGCCAGCAGCCCCGGACGGCATACGCAGTATTTT. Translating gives CASSPGRHTQYF. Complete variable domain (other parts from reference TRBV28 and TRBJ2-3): DVKVTQSSRYLVKRTGEKVFLECVQDMDHENMFWYRQDPGLGLRLIYFSYDVKMKEKGDIPEGYSVSREKKERFSLILESASTNQTSMYLCASSPGRHTQYFGPGTRLTVL.

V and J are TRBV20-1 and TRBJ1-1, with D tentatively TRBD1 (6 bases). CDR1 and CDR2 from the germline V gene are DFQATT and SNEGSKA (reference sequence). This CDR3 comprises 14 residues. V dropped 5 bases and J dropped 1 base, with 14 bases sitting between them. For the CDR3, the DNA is TGCAGTGCTTCCGAACAGGGTGCGAACACTGAAGCTTTCTTT. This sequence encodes CSASEQGANTEAFF.

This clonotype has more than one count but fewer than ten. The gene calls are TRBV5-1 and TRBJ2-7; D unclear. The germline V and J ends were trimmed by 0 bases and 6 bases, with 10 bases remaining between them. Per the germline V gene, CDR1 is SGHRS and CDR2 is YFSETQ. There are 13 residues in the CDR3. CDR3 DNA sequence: TGCGCCAGCAGCTTGGGTGTAAGGGTCGAGCAGTACTTC. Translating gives CASSLGVRVEQYF.

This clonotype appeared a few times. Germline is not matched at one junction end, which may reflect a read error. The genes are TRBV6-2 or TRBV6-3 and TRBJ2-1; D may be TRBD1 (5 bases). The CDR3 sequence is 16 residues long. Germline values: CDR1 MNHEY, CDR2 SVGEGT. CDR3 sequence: CASTPWGESSFNEQFF. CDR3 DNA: TGTGCCAGCACACCGTGGGGCGAGAGTTCCTTCAATGAGCAGTTCTTC.

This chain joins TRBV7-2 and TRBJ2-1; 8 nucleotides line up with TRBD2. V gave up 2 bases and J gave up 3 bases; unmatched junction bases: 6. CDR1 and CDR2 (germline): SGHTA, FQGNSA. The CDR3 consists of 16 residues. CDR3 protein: CASSLRLARGYNEQFF. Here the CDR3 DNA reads TGTGCCAGCAGCTTAAGACTAGCGAGAGGCTACAATGAGCAGTTCTTC.

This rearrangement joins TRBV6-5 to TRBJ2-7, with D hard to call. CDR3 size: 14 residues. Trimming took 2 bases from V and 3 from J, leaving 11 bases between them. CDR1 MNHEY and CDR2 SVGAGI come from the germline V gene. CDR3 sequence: CASSYAGYLYEQYF. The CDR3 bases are TGTGCCAGCAGTTACGCTGGTTATCTCTACGAGCAGTACTTC.

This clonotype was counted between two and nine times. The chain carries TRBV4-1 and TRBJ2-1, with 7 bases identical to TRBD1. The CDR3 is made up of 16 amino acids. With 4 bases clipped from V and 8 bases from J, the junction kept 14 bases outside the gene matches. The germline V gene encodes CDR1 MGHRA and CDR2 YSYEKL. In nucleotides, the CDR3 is TGCGCCAGCAGCCGCAACCCGGGACAGCGGTTCGATGAGCAGTTCTTC. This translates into CASSRNPGQRFDEQFF.

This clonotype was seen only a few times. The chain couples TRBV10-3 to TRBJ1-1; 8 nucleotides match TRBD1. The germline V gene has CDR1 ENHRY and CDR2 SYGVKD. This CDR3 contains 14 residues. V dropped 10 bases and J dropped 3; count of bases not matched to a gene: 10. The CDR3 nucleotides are TGTGCCACGGCACACAGGGGGTCTGACACTGAAGCTTTCTTT. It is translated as CATAHRGSDTEAFF.